This section outlines one TCR beta chain sequence together with its context. The sample comes from a study of blood T cell repertoires in COVID-19. Clones were read by immunoSEQ multiplex PCR, and TCRdb kept only the in-frame ones, dropping some. The sample carries about 68,000 clones, approximately 86% recorded once. The sequence came from a woman in her sixties with acute or convalescent COVID-19. Sample: peripheral blood.

The CDR3 reads CAISEPLAGGNEQYF. Here the CDR3 DNA reads TGTGCCATCAGTGAGCCCCTAGCGGGAGGGAACGAGCAGTACTTC. The chain carries TRBV10-3 and TRBJ2-7; 12 bases map to TRBD2. This CDR3 has 15 amino acids. V was pared by 2 bases and J by 5 bases, with 4 bases of the junction left unmatched. Per germline, CDR1 ENHRY and CDR2 SYGVKD.